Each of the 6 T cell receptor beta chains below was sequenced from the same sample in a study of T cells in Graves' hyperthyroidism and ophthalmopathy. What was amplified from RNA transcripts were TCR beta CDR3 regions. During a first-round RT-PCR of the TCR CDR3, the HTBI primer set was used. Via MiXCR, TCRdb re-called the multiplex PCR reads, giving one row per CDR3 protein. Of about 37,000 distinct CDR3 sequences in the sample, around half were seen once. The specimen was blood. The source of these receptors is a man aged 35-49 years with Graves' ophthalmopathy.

CDR3 protein: CASSKGTSGPEQFF. In DNA form, the CDR3 reads TGTGCCAGCAGTAAGGGGACTAGCGGGCCTGAGCAGTTCTTC. This chain joins TRBV2 and TRBJ2-1, with 12 bases aligning to TRBD2. CDR3 length equals 14 residues. Per germline, CDR1 SNHLY and CDR2 FYNNEI. J was trimmed by 9 bases and V by 5 bases; bases with no gene match: 5.

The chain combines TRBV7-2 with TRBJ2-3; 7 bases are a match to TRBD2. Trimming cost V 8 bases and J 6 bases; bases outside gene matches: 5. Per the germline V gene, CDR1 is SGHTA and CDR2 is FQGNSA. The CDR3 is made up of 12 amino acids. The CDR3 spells CASGVAGDTQYF. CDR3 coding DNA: TGTGCCAGCGGAGTAGCGGGTGATACGCAGTATTTT.

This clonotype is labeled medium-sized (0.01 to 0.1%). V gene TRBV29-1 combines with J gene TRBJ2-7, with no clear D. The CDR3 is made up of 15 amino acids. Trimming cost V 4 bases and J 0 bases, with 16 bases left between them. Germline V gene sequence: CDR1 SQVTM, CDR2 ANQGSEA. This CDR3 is CSVVGRGYSSYEQYF. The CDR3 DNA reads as TGCAGCGTTGTAGGACGAGGCTATAGCTCCTACGAGCAGTACTTC.

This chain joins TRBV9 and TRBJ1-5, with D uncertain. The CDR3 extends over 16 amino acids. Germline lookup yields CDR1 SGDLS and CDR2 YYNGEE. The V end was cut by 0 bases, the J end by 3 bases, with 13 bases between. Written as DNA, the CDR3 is TGTGCCAGCAGCGTAGAATACGGGAGGGCCAATCAGCCCCAGCATTTT. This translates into CASSVEYGRANQPQHF.

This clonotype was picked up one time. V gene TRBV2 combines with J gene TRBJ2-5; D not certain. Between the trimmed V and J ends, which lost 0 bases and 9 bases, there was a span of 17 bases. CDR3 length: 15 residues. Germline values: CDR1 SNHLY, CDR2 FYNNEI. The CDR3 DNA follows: TGTGCCAGCAGTGAAGCGCTTCTGAGAAATCAGCCCCAGTACTTC. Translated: CASSEALLRNQPQYF. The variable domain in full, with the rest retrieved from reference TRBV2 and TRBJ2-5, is EPEVTQTPSHQVTQMGQEVILRCVPISNHLYFYWYRQILGQKVEFLVSFYNNEISEKSEIFDDQFSVERPDGSNFTLKIRSTKLEDSAMYFCASSEALLRNQPQYFGPGTRLLVL.

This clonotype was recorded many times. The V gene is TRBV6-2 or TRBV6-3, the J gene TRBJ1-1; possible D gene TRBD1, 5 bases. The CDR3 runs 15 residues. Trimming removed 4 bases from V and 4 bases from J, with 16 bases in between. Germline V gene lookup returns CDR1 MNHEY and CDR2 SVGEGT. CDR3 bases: TGTGCCAGCAGTTTTACCGAGGGGCTGGTCACTGAAGCTTTCTTT. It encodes CASSFTEGLVTEAFF.